A selection of T cell receptor beta chains follows, all from one sample in a study of T cells during gluten challenge in celiac disease. TCRdb fed the single-cell sequencing reads into MiXCR, producing one record per CDR3 protein. The sample has approximately 140 distinct CDR3 sequences; about 50% are singletons. The sequences come from gluten-specific CD4+ T cells sorted from the duodenum using tetramers, collected at baseline or on day 14 of gluten challenge (not recorded which). The source is a female donor with celiac disease. Both conserved end residues are part of each CDR3. The D gene is left open where the match is weak. Clone size is given for some rows only: seen once, a few or many times, or a class if the clone is expanded.

J gene,V gene,D gene,clone size,CDR3 protein,CDR3 DNA
TRBJ1-3,TRBV7-3,NA,NA,CASSIRGGDTIYF,TGTGCCAGCAGCATAAGGGGTGGGGACACCATATATTTT
TRBJ2-7,TRBV5-6,TRBD2,once,CASSLFGLAGSGEQYF,TGTGCCAGCAGCTTGTTTGGACTAGCAGGGAGTGGAGAGCAGTACTTC
TRBJ1-4,TRBV9,NA,few,CASSVGVPGDEKLFF,TGTGCCAGCAGCGTAGGGGTCCCCGGAGATGAAAAACTGTTTTTT
TRBJ1-3,TRBV5-6,NA,NA,CASSHRTEYSGNTIYF,TGTGCCAGCAGCCATCGGACAGAATACTCTGGAAACACCATATATTTT
TRBJ1-1,TRBV15,TRBD1,NA,CATSRERTGDTEAFF,TGTGCCACCAGCAGAGAGAGGACAGGGGACACTGAAGCTTTCTTT
TRBJ1-1,TRBV7-3,NA,few,CASSFSRDTEAFF,TGTGCCAGCAGCTTTTCCAGAGACACTGAAGCTTTCTTT
TRBJ2-7,TRBV5-1,TRBD1,hyperexpanded,CASSLLAAATGERTYEQYF,TGCGCCAGCAGCTTGCTGGCGGCTGCTACAGGGGAACGGACCTACGAGCAGTACTTC
TRBJ2-5,TRBV11-3,NA,NA,CASSPQGGGPETQYF,TGTGCCAGCAGCCCCCAGGGGGGGGGGCCAGAGACCCAGTACTTC
TRBJ2-1,TRBV4-3,NA,NA,CASSPPGVADEQFF,TGCGCCAGCAGCCCCCCGGGGGTGGCCGATGAGCAGTTCTTC
TRBJ2-3,TRBV19,NA,hyperexpanded,CASSTEVLDTQYF,TGTGCCAGTAGTACTGAGGTCTTGGATACGCAGTATTTT
TRBJ2-7,TRBV6-1,TRBD2,NA,CASSDPTSGPYEQYF,TGTGCCAGCAGTGACCCGACTAGCGGGCCCTACGAGCAGTACTTC
TRBJ1-4,TRBV20-1,NA,few,CSASSRGGEKLFF,TGCAGTGCTTCGTCAAGGGGAGGTGAAAAACTGTTTTTT